This T cell receptor (beta chain) was identified during a study of beta chain features in type 1 diabetes. Study observations and caveats: All four CD4+ subsets of Type 1 diabetes patients contained TCRB CDR3s that were moderately but significantly shorter.

CDR1 KGHSH and CDR2 LQKENI come from the germline V gene. With 0 bases clipped from V and 8 bases from J, the junction kept 5 bases outside the gene matches. This CDR3 comprises 15 residues. Comment on this clone: Its antigen is unknown.

Sequencing targeted expressed TCRB transcripts, as all isolated RNA had been reverse transcribed. TCRdb keeps only in-frame clones here, not all; method: immunoSEQ multiplex PCR. The data hold around 160,000 clones, with approximately 8.7% observed a single time. It was via CD45RO/CCR7/CD25/CD127/CD95/CD27 that CD4+ naive, central memory, regulatory and stem cell-like memory cells were sorted. This receptor was identified in a woman between 25 and 40 years old with type 1 diabetes. The source material was central memory CD4+ T cells from blood. This chain uses TRBV18 with TRBJ2-1, with TRBD1 identical over 9 bases. The CDR3 here is CASSPPSGTGYEQFF. In DNA, the CDR3 is TGTGCCAGCTCACCACCGTCCGGGACAGGGTATGAGCAGTTCTTC.